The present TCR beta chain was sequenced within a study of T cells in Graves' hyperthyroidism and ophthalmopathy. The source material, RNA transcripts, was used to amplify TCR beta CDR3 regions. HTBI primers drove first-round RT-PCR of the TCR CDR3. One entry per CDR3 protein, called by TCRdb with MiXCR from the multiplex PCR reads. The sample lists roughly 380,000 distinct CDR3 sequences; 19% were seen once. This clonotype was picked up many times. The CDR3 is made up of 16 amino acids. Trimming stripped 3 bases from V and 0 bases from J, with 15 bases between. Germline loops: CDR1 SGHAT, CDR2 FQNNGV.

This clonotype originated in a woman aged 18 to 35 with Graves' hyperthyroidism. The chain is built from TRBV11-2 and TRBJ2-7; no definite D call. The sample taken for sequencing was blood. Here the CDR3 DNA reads TGTGCCAGCAGCTTGGGTAGAATCTCCAGCTCCTACGAGCAGTACTTC. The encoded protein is CASSLGRISSSYEQYF.